This passage covers 13 T cell receptor beta chains from one sample sequenced in a study of PD-1 blockade in classical Hodgkin lymphoma. Every patient had relapsed following autologous stem cell transplantation, and cohorts differed in brentuximab vedotin exposure. Here immunoSEQ multiplex PCR was the method, and the copy in TCRdb shows in-frame clones only, minus some. This table has 25,000 to 40,000 clones, roughly four fifths appearing once. The starting material was peripheral blood mononuclear cells (PBMCs), obtained at baseline. The receptor source for this set is a human donor with classical Hodgkin lymphoma.

The chain carries TRBV5-6 and TRBJ1-2; 8 nucleotides line up with TRBD1. Germline-derived CDR1 and CDR2 are SGHDT and YYEEEE. This CDR3 comprises 19 residues. The V gene end was trimmed by 4 bases and the J gene end by 7 bases; junction bases not matched to a gene: 24. The CDR3 loop reads CASSPKAPDRALRLSGYTF. The CDR3 DNA sequence: TGTGCCAGCAGCCCGAAAGCCCCGGACAGGGCCCTCCGCCTCAGTGGCTACACCTTC. The full variable domain, its missing parts supplied by reference TRBV5-6 and TRBJ1-2, is DAGVTQSPTHLIKTRGQQVTLRCSPKSGHDTVSWYQQALGQGPQFIFQYYEEEERQRGNFPDRFSGHQFPNYSSELNVNALLLGDSALYLCASSPKAPDRALRLSGYTFGSGTRLTVV.

The chain is built from TRBV7-8 and TRBJ1-5; 7 bases agree with TRBD1. CDR1 is SGHVS, CDR2 FQNEAQ, per germline. There are 15 residues in the CDR3. J gave up 4 bases and V 2 bases, and 5 bases lay outside the gene matches. DNA for the CDR3: TGTGCCAGCAGCTTAAACAGGGGAAGGAATCAGCCCCAGCATTTT. Encoded protein: CASSLNRGRNQPQHF.

The chain employs TRBV7-2 and TRBJ2-7; a weak D match, TRBD2 (5 bases). This CDR3 contains 12 residues. CDR1 is SGHTA and CDR2 is FQGNSA in the germline V gene. The V end lost 7 bases, the J end lost 1 base, and 8 bases lay between the germline ends. CDR3 sequence: CASTRESYEQYF. Here the CDR3 DNA reads TGTGCCAGCACCCGGGAATCCTACGAGCAGTACTTC.

The rearrangement links TRBV14 to TRBJ2-2; possible D gene TRBD1, 5 bases. Trimming took 0 bases from V and 0 from J, leaving 8 bases between them. Germline V gene sequence: CDR1 SGHDN, CDR2 FVKESK. The CDR3 is 16 residues long. CDR3 loop: CASSQEWGSNTGELFF. The CDR3 DNA sequence: TGTGCCAGCAGCCAAGAATGGGGCTCGAACACCGGGGAGCTGTTTTTT.

The chain recombines TRBV6-4 with TRBJ2-3; 7 bases are shared with TRBD2. CDR1 is MRHNA, CDR2 SNTAGT, per germline. CDR3 length: 13 amino acids. Trimming at V came to 4 bases and at J to 7 bases, leaving 5 bases not matched to a gene. The CDR3 nucleotides read TGTGCCAGCAGTGGGGATAGCGGGTATACGCAGTATTTT. The encoded protein is CASSGDSGYTQYF.

The chain is built from TRBV27 and TRBJ2-2; D is ambiguous. V lost 5 bases to trimming and J lost 2 bases, with 12 bases between them. CDR1 MNHEY and CDR2 SMNVEV come from the germline V gene (reference sequence). The CDR3 sequence is 15 residues long. The CDR3 is CASSVSGSNTGELFF. CDR3 DNA sequence: TGTGCCAGCAGTGTTTCCGGGTCCAACACCGGGGAGCTGTTTTTT.

The rearrangement uses TRBV18 and TRBJ1-3; perhaps TRBD1 as D (6 bases). Trimming took 3 bases from V and 1 from J, leaving 10 bases between them. This CDR3 region has 15 residues. Germline CDR1 is KGHSH and CDR2 is LQKENI. The chain's CDR3 is CASSPLDRSGNTIYF. The CDR3 coding sequence is TGTGCCAGCTCACCCCTGGACAGATCTGGAAACACCATATATTTT.

The gene calls are TRBV19 and TRBJ2-3; 7 bases are a match to TRBD1. The CDR3 has 13 residues. Germline values: CDR1 LNHDA, CDR2 SQIVND (reference sequence). V shed 7 bases, J shed 5 bases, and the junction held 6 bases outside the gene matches. CDR3 bases: TGTGCCAGTAACCAGGGGGATGGAGATACGCAGTATTTT. Protein: CASNQGDGDTQYF.

The chain combines TRBV4-2 with TRBJ2-3; D may be TRBD2 (5 bases). The CDR3 contains 18 residues. Deletions cut 0 bases from V and 2 bases from J, with 18 bases between. Germline CDR1 and CDR2: LGHNA and YNFKEQ. The chain's CDR3 is CASSQELSTGISTDTQYF. For the CDR3, the DNA is TGTGCCAGCAGCCAAGAGTTGTCAACCGGGATATCCACAGATACGCAGTATTTT.

The chain carries TRBV6-6 and TRBJ1-2; TRBD1 is a possible D gene (6 bases). Looked up from germline, CDR1 is MNHNY and CDR2 is SVGAGI (reference sequence). The CDR3 loop spans 13 amino acids. V was shortened by 4 bases and J by 7 bases, with 13 bases between the two germline ends. DNA of the CDR3: TGTGCCAGCAGTTTATCTCAGGGGACTGGCTACACCTTC. This codes for CASSLSQGTGYTF.

CDR3 region: CASSLESGNTIYF. CDR3 in DNA: TGTGCCAGCAGCTTAGAGTCGGGAAACACCATATATTTT. The chain uses TRBV11-3 and TRBJ1-3; D is undetermined. Trimming took 0 bases from V and 4 from J, leaving 4 bases between them. The CDR3 has 13 residues. The germline CDR1 and CDR2 sequences are SGHNT and YENEEA.

The J gene is TRBJ1-2, the V gene TRBV28; tentative D call: TRBD1 (6 bases). Between the trimmed V and J ends, which lost 3 bases and 0 bases, there was a span of 14 bases. Germline assignment: CDR1 MDHEN and CDR2 SYDVKM. The CDR3 has 16 amino acids. The CDR3 DNA is TGTGCCAGCAGTTTCATAACAGGGTCCTCTAACTATGGCTACACCTTC. This sequence encodes CASSFITGSSNYGYTF.

The chain combines TRBV7-2 with TRBJ1-1; D is perhaps TRBD1 (5 bases). V lost 8 bases, J lost 4 bases, and 11 bases lay in between. This CDR3 spans 12 amino acids. Per the germline V gene, CDR1 is SGHTA and CDR2 is FQGNSA. The chain's CDR3 is CASVRGVTEAFF. The DNA for the CDR3 is TGTGCCAGCGTGCGGGGGGTCACTGAAGCTTTCTTT.